Listed here are 22 T cell receptor beta chains from one sample, sequenced in a study of T cell responses to AZD1222 COVID-19 vaccine (dated by TCRdb to the early 2020s). The sample's time point label, in plain terms: about 28 days (+/-7) after the second vaccine dose. Libraries were prepared through the immunoSEQ multiplex PCR assay. TCRdb carries this immuneACCESS record with in-frame sequences only. Its versions omit some clonotypes, under half of them owing to an unresolved V gene in the studies checked, with the rest unexplained. Across this sample there are about 120,000 clones, with around 90% seen only once. The ten largest clones capture 3.5% to 4% of the sample. Specimen: peripheral blood, collected 28 days after the second AZD1222 dose. These receptor sequences come from an adult who received the AZD1222 COVID-19 vaccine.

The chain employs TRBV30 and TRBJ1-4; D call uncertain. V lost 0 bases to trimming and J lost 7 bases, with 12 bases between them. Per the germline V gene, CDR1 is GTSNPN and CDR2 is SVGIG (reference sequence). CDR3 length: 14 amino acids. DNA of the CDR3: TGTGCCTGGAGTGTGTGGGATGGTGCTGAAAAACTGTTTTTT. Translated, it gives CAWSVWDGAEKLFF.

The chain employs TRBV28 and TRBJ1-5, with D perhaps matching TRBD1 (5 bases). The CDR3 is 16 amino acids. Germline-derived CDR1 and CDR2 are MDHEN and SYDVKM. Between the trimmed V and J ends, which lost 9 bases and 2 bases, there was a span of 20 bases. The CDR3 here is CASHPRGAGGNQPQHF. CDR3 coding DNA: TGTGCCAGTCACCCCCGAGGGGCAGGAGGCAATCAGCCCCAGCATTTT.

The rearrangement links TRBV6-5 to TRBJ1-6; TRBD1 matches 9 bases. After removal of 4 bases from V and 10 bases from J, the junction contained 11 bases not matched to a gene. The CDR3 totals 16 residues. Germline loops: CDR1 MNHEY, CDR2 SVGAGI. CDR3 coding DNA: TGTGCCAGCAGTTCCCTTCCGGGACAGGGTTTCTCACCCCTCCACTTT. Encoded protein: CASSSLPGQGFSPLHF.

This chain connects TRBV15 to TRBJ2-7; unclear D gene. CDR3 length: 11 amino acids. Per germline, CDR1 LNHNV and CDR2 YYDKDF (reference sequence). Trimming removed 1 base at V and 6 bases at J, with 4 bases between. The CDR3 region is CATSRGPEQYF. The CDR3 DNA sequence: TGTGCCACCAGCAGAGGGCCCGAGCAGTACTTC.

This chain connects TRBV6-5 to TRBJ2-5, with a weak D call TRBD1 (5 bases). There are 14 residues in the CDR3. Germline V gives CDR1 MNHEY, CDR2 SVGAGI. V shed 6 bases and J shed 5 bases, with 16 bases lying between them. The CDR3 DNA reads as TGTGCCAGCAGCATTACGTCACAGGCGGAGACCCAGTACTTC. Translation: CASSITSQAETQYF.

This sequence joins TRBV19 and TRBJ1-1; 9 bases map to TRBD1. V lost 5 bases, J lost 2 bases, and 6 bases stayed unmatched. Germline V gene data show CDR1 as LNHDA and CDR2 as SQIVND (reference sequence). The CDR3 length is 15 residues. The chain's CDR3 is CASSGRDRANTEAFF. The CDR3 DNA sequence: TGTGCCAGTAGTGGCCGGGACAGGGCAAACACTGAAGCTTTCTTT.

The J gene is TRBJ2-2, the V gene TRBV7-3, with D unclear. The CDR3 spans 14 residues. The germline V gene encodes CDR1 SGHTA and CDR2 FQGTGA. V lost 5 bases, J lost 1 base, and 8 bases lay in between. The CDR3 DNA reads as TGTGCCAGCAGCCCCTCAATGAACACCGGGGAGCTGTTTTTT. Protein product: CASSPSMNTGELFF.

The rearrangement joins TRBV30 to TRBJ2-3; 9 bases are a match to TRBD2. Germline CDR1 reads GTSNPN; CDR2 reads SVGIG (reference sequence). This CDR3 has 16 amino acids. With V trimmed by 1 base and J by 4 bases, 9 bases remained unmatched. The CDR3 loop is CAWSGRAGGKADTQYF. The DNA of the CDR3 is TGTGCCTGGAGTGGTCGGGCGGGAGGGAAAGCAGATACGCAGTATTTT.

The gene calls are TRBV25-1 and TRBJ1-1; no clear D. The CDR3 covers 12 residues. Germline CDR1 and CDR2: MGHDK and SYGVNS. The V and J ends lost 8 bases and 1 base respectively, with 8 bases between them. CDR3: CASRRENTEAFF. The CDR3 DNA reads TGTGCCAGCCGGCGGGAGAACACTGAAGCTTTCTTT.

The chain combines TRBV5-1 with TRBJ2-3, with a weak D call TRBD1 (5 bases). CDR3 length: 15 amino acids. Per the germline V gene, CDR1 is SGHRS and CDR2 is YFSETQ. V shed 1 base and J shed 0 bases, with 9 bases lying between them. CDR3 nucleotide sequence: TGCGCCAGCAGCTTGAGGCAGGGTAGCACAGATACGCAGTATTTT. Protein: CASSLRQGSTDTQYF.

The chain links TRBV7-6 to TRBJ2-3; TRBD1 might be the D (6 bases). The CDR3 extends over 15 amino acids. Per germline, CDR1 SGHVS and CDR2 FNYEAQ. With 5 bases removed from V and 2 bases from J, the gap between germline ends came to 14 bases. The DNA for the CDR3 is TGTGCCAGCAGCACTACAGGGATCCCCACAGATACGCAGTATTTT. Protein: CASSTTGIPTDTQYF.

The chain is built from TRBV7-9 and TRBJ1-5; D perhaps matches TRBD1 (5 bases). This CDR3 comprises 15 residues. Germline CDR1 SEHNR, CDR2 FQNEAQ (reference sequence). V lost 5 bases to trimming and J lost 5 bases, with 16 bases between them. CDR3 sequence (DNA): TGTGCCAGCAGCGATCCAGGGTTGTTAGATCAGCCCCAGCATTTT. Protein product: CASSDPGLLDQPQHF.

This clone has just a few counts. V is TRBV7-8 and J is TRBJ1-2; 9 bases align to TRBD1. The CDR3 spans 16 residues. With 4 bases clipped from V and 3 bases from J, the junction kept 9 bases outside the gene matches. The V gene's germline CDR1 is SGHVS and CDR2 FQNEAQ. CDR3 nucleotide sequence: TGTGCCAGCAGCTCAATGGGACAGGGCTTTGACTATGGCTACACCTTC. Translated, it gives CASSSMGQGFDYGYTF. Complete variable domain (other parts from reference TRBV7-8 and TRBJ1-2): GAGVSQSPRYKVAKRGQDVALRCDPISGHVSLFWYQQALGQGPEFLTYFQNEAQLDKSGLPSDRFFAERPEGSVSTLKIQRTQQEDSAVYLCASSSMGQGFDYGYTFGSGTRLTVV.

The chain recombines TRBV19 with TRBJ1-1, with TRBD1 as a possible D gene (5 bases). V lost 0 bases and J 5 bases, leaving 10 bases between the germline ends. This CDR3 has 14 amino acids. Germline loops: CDR1 LNHDA, CDR2 SQIVND (reference sequence). The DNA of the CDR3 is TGTGCCAGTAGTATAGACCCCGAGGGGACTGAAGCTTTCTTT. This codes for CASSIDPEGTEAFF. The full variable domain, completed using reference TRBV19 and TRBJ1-1, is DGGITQSPKYLFRKEGQNVTLSCEQNLNHDAMYWYRQDPGQGLRLIYYSQIVNDFQKGDIAEGYSVSREKKESFPLTVTSAQKNPTAFYLCASSIDPEGTEAFFGQGTRLTVV.

The chain is built from TRBV5-6 and TRBJ1-4, with 8 bases lining up with TRBD1. The CDR3 covers 14 residues. The ends lost 4 bases at V and 8 bases at J; junction bases unmatched: 7. Germline CDR1 and CDR2: SGHDT and YYEEEE. Here the CDR3 reads CASSLDRGGEKLFF. The CDR3 DNA reads TGTGCCAGCAGCCTTGACAGGGGAGGCGAAAAACTGTTTTTT.

V and J are TRBV30 and TRBJ2-4; 9 bases match TRBD2. Trimming removed 6 bases from V and 2 bases from J; junction bases left unmatched: 8. Germline V CDR1 and CDR2: GTSNPN, SVGIG (reference sequence). The CDR3 is made up of 15 amino acids. The CDR3 protein is CACAGGPITKNIQYF. DNA for the CDR3: TGTGCCTGCGCGGGGGGGCCTATAACCAAAAACATTCAGTACTTC.

This clone was recorded at least ten times. The rearrangement uses TRBV10-3 and TRBJ1-1; D not resolved. V was cut by 11 bases and J by 0 bases, with 25 bases left in between. The germline V gene has CDR1 ENHRY and CDR2 SYGVKD. The CDR3 length is 17 residues. The CDR3 DNA follows: TGTGCCGTCTCCCGTTCGCCGGGGATCCCGATGAACACTGAAGCTTTCTTT. Translated, it gives CAVSRSPGIPMNTEAFF.

The table lists this clone with a count of one. This sequence joins TRBV20-1 and TRBJ1-1; D remains unclear. V was clipped by 4 bases and J by 6 bases, with 9 bases between them. CDR1 DFQATT and CDR2 SNEGSKA come from the germline V gene (reference sequence). CDR3 length: 11 amino acids. CDR3 residues: CSAMYRAEAFF. The CDR3 coding sequence is TGCAGTGCTATGTACCGGGCTGAAGCTTTCTTT.

V usage is TRBV30 and J usage is TRBJ1-3; D unclear. The CDR3 has 13 amino acids. The V gene's germline CDR1 is GTSNPN and CDR2 SVGIG (reference sequence). The V and J ends lost 0 bases and 0 bases respectively, with 3 bases between them. The CDR3, as DNA: TGTGCCTGGAGTGTCAGCTCTGGAAACACCATATATTTT. Amino acids: CAWSVSSGNTIYF.

The J gene is TRBJ1-6, the V gene TRBV30; no reliable D call. This CDR3 contains 11 residues. From germline, CDR1 is GTSNPN and CDR2 SVGIG (reference sequence). The ends were cut back, 3 bases at V and 6 bases at J, with 3 bases in the middle. The DNA of the CDR3 is TGTGCCTGGAGGGGTAATTCACCCCTCCACTTT. This gives the protein CAWRGNSPLHF. Variable domain in full (rest from reference TRBV30 and TRBJ1-6): SQTIHQWPATLVQPVGSPLSLECTVEGTSNPNLYWYRQAAGRGLQLLFYSVGIGQISSEVPQNLSASRPQDRQFILSSKKLLLSDSGFYLCAWRGNSPLHFGNGTRLTVT.

J is TRBJ2-5 and V is TRBV6-6; no firm D call. The CDR3 has 14 residues. The germline V gene encodes CDR1 MNHNY and CDR2 SVGAGI (reference sequence). Trimming stripped 0 bases from V and 5 bases from J, with 10 bases between. The CDR3 DNA reads as TGTGCCAGCAGTTACTCTCGTCTGGGGGAGACCCAGTACTTC. Translation: CASSYSRLGETQYF.

The chain couples TRBV3-1 (or the pseudogene TRBV3-2) to TRBJ1-1; D is undetermined. The CDR3 runs to 14 residues. In germline, CDR1 is LGHDT, CDR2 YNNKEL (reference sequence). The V and J ends lost 4 bases and 6 bases respectively, with 15 bases between them. In DNA form, the CDR3 reads TGTGCCAGCAGCCGACCGGGCCCCTTCCCTGAAGCTTTCTTT. Encoded protein: CASSRPGPFPEAFF.